Presented here are 18 T cell receptor beta chains from one specimen sequenced in a study of CD8 T cells in Susac syndrome. Random hexamers served to reverse transcribe about 0.5 to 1 ug RNA. MiXCR, applied by TCRdb to the immunoSEQ multiplex PCR reads, yields one record per CDR3 protein. The repertoire holds some 76,000 distinct CDR3 sequences, with 90% to 95% as singletons. Sequencing was performed on CD8+ T cells from PBMCs. These receptors all come from a human donor with multiple sclerosis.

The chain has TRBV4-1 and TRBJ1-1; tentative D call: TRBD1 (6 bases). The CDR3 has 15 amino acids. CDR1 is MGHRA and CDR2 is YSYEKL in the germline V gene. Between the trimmed V and J ends, which lost 2 bases and 1 base, there was a span of 11 bases. CDR3 protein: CASSQKQGANTEAFF. The DNA for the CDR3 is TGCGCCAGCAGCCAAAAACAGGGTGCGAACACTGAAGCTTTCTTT.

The chain has TRBV19 and TRBJ2-1, with a weak D call TRBD2 (7 bases). The CDR3 has 17 amino acids. Deletions cut 7 bases from V and 3 bases from J, with 22 bases between. The germline V gene has CDR1 LNHDA and CDR2 SQIVND (reference sequence). The CDR3 here is CASTTLPAGAVYNEQFF. The CDR3 DNA follows: TGTGCCAGTACAACCCTCCCCGCGGGGGCAGTCTACAATGAGCAGTTCTTC.

The chain recombines TRBV6-5 with TRBJ2-7; D remains ambiguous. This CDR3 comprises 11 residues. Trimming shortened V by 6 bases and J by 7 bases, and 10 bases separated the two germline ends. Germline CDR1 and CDR2: MNHEY and SVGAGI. This CDR3 reads CASSNSWEQYF. The CDR3 nucleotides are TGTGCCAGCAGCAACAGCTGGGAGCAGTACTTC.

The V and J genes are TRBV27 and TRBJ2-3, with D perhaps given as TRBD1 or TRBD2 (5 bases each). V gave up 5 bases and J gave up 6 bases, with 12 bases separating them. Germline CDR1 and CDR2: MNHEY and SMNVEV (reference sequence). The CDR3 extends over 13 amino acids. This CDR3 is CASSVRGFDTQYF. The CDR3 nucleotides read TGTGCCAGCAGTGTCCGGGGCTTTGATACGCAGTATTTT.

V usage is TRBV7-9 and J usage is TRBJ2-1; 7 bases are a match to TRBD1. The germline gives CDR1 SEHNR, CDR2 FQNEAQ (reference sequence). V dropped 4 bases and J dropped 9; count of bases not matched to a gene: 3. CDR3 size: 12 residues. The CDR3 bases are TGTGCCAGCAGCTCAGACAGGGTTGAGCAGTTCTTC. Translated, it gives CASSSDRVEQFF.

The chain uses TRBV27 and TRBJ1-1; possibly TRBD1 for D (6 bases). Germline V lookup: CDR1 MNHEY, CDR2 SMNVEV (reference sequence). CDR3 length equals 16 residues. V dropped 6 bases and J dropped 3 bases, with 20 bases sitting between them. DNA for the CDR3: TGTGCCAGCAGCACCATTCGGGGGGCTGGAGACACTGAAGCTTTCTTT. This encodes CASSTIRGAGDTEAFF.

The chain carries TRBV25-1 and TRBJ2-5, with a tentative D call TRBD1 (5 bases). This CDR3 has 14 amino acids. Per the germline V gene, CDR1 is MGHDK and CDR2 is SYGVNS. V was clipped by 1 base and J by 4 bases, with 10 bases between them. As DNA, the CDR3 is TGTGCCAGCAGTGAATGGGGCCCTAGAGAGACCCAGTACTTC. It translates to CASSEWGPRETQYF.

The sample holds one count of this clonotype. J is TRBJ2-7 and V is TRBV9; D not resolved. With 3 bases removed from V and 0 bases from J, the gap between germline ends came to 4 bases. CDR1 SGDLS and CDR2 YYNGEE come from the germline V gene. The CDR3 is 12 amino acids. The CDR3 DNA is TGTGCCAGCAGCGCAAGCTCCTACGAGCAGTACTTC. As protein: CASSASSYEQYF.

DNA for the CDR3: TGTGCCAGCACCCCTATTCCGGGCCTCGGGGCCGGGGAGCTGTTTTTT. Protein sequence: CASTPIPGLGAGELFF. This rearrangement joins TRBV6-1 to TRBJ2-2, with D possibly TRBD2 on 5 matching bases. The CDR3 loop spans 16 amino acids. V was clipped by 7 bases and J by 6 bases, with 21 bases between them. Germline CDR1 reads MNHNS; CDR2 reads SASEGT.

The chain combines TRBV2 with TRBJ2-5; 8 nucleotides line up with TRBD2. The CDR3 contains 20 residues. Germline V gene data show CDR1 as SNHLY and CDR2 as FYNNEI. The J segment lost 4 bases and the V segment lost 8 bases, leaving 27 bases of the junction unmatched. CDR3 in amino acids: CASHRGWLAGRPPRGETQYF. The CDR3 DNA sequence: TGTGCCAGCCACCGGGGGTGGCTAGCGGGTCGACCTCCCCGTGGAGAGACCCAGTACTTC.

The chain uses TRBV12-5 and TRBJ2-5, with D possibly matching TRBD2 (5 bases). Germline V lookup: CDR1 LGHNT, CDR2 FRNRAP. The CDR3 length is 11 residues. The germline V and J ends were trimmed by 6 bases and 7 bases, with 9 bases remaining between them. CDR3 DNA sequence: TGTGCTAGTGGCTTCCGGGGGACCCAGTACTTC. Translation gives CASGFRGTQYF.

This rearrangement joins TRBV27 to TRBJ1-5, with no clear D. This CDR3 is 12 amino acids long. In germline, CDR1 is MNHEY, CDR2 SMNVEV (reference sequence). V shed 6 bases and J shed 7 bases, with 10 bases lying between them. This chain's CDR3 is CASSLIGQPQHF. As DNA, the CDR3 is TGTGCCAGCAGCCTAATCGGCCAGCCCCAGCATTTT.

The chain is built from TRBV29-1 and TRBJ1-2; D might be TRBD1 (5 bases). Between the trimmed V and J ends, which lost 5 bases and 6 bases, there was a span of 10 bases. Germline V gene lookup returns CDR1 SQVTM and CDR2 ANQGSEA. The CDR3 is made up of 11 amino acids. CDR3 DNA: TGCAGCGTTCAGGGTTCCCATGGCTACACCTTC. This codes for CSVQGSHGYTF.

The chain employs TRBV3-1 and TRBJ2-3, with TRBD2 as a possible D gene (7 bases). The CDR3 consists of 16 residues. With 4 bases removed from V and 1 base from J, the gap between germline ends came to 15 bases. Germline lookup yields CDR1 LGHDT and CDR2 YNNKEL (reference sequence). The DNA for the CDR3 is TGTGCCAGCAGCCCCCGAAGGGGGGGTGGCACAGATACGCAGTATTTT. It is translated as CASSPRRGGGTDTQYF.

The chain links TRBV6-6 to TRBJ2-3; no definite D call. CDR1 and CDR2 from the germline V gene are MNHNY and SVGAGI (reference sequence). Trimming removed 0 bases at V and 6 bases at J, with 4 bases between. The CDR3 contains 12 residues. CDR3 loop: CASSYSSDTQYF. CDR3 nucleotides: TGTGCCAGCAGTTACTCAAGCGATACGCAGTATTTT.

This rearrangement joins TRBV27 to TRBJ2-5; a possible D gene is TRBD1 (5 bases). This CDR3 region has 13 residues. V lost 6 bases and J lost 5, with 13 bases in between. Germline CDR1 MNHEY, CDR2 SMNVEV (reference sequence). The CDR3 sequence: CASRTGPGETQYF. CDR3 DNA: TGTGCCAGCAGAACCGGGCCAGGGGAGACCCAGTACTTC.

This clonotype has more than one count but fewer than ten. The V gene is TRBV6-2 or TRBV6-3, the J gene TRBJ2-1; no reliable D call. The germline V and J ends were trimmed by 6 bases and 0 bases, with 18 bases remaining between them. This CDR3 is built from 17 residues. Looked up from germline, CDR1 is MNHEY and CDR2 is SVGEGT. In DNA form, the CDR3 reads TGTGCCAGCAGCGCGTTGCCGGACGAGAGCTCCTACAATGAGCAGTTCTTC. Protein sequence: CASSALPDESSYNEQFF.

The chain carries TRBV4-1 and TRBJ1-1; D is unclear. V lost 1 base, J lost 1 base, and 4 bases lay in between. In germline, CDR1 is MGHRA, CDR2 YSYEKL. CDR3 size: 13 residues. Here the CDR3 reads CASSQGGNTEAFF. In DNA, the CDR3 is TGCGCCAGCAGCCAAGGGGGGAACACTGAAGCTTTCTTT.